The 23 T cell receptor beta chains in this list originate from one sample, sequenced in a study of blood T cell repertoires in COVID-19. Produced via immunoSEQ multiplex PCR; TCRdb's table is partial and in-frame only. The sample shows roughly 53,000 clones, 86% of them seen only once. What was sequenced was peripheral blood. The receptors were gathered from a human donor in a cohort sampled during active COVID-19.

This CDR3 is CASNLTPHGKGGPYEQYF. The CDR3 DNA reads as TGTGCCAGCAATCTAACCCCCCATGGGAAAGGGGGTCCGTACGAGCAGTACTTC. V and J are TRBV7-7 and TRBJ2-7; possibly TRBD1 for D (6 bases). CDR1 is SSHAT and CDR2 is FNYEAQ in the germline V gene (reference sequence). CDR3 length: 18 residues. The ends were cut back, 7 bases at V and 4 bases at J, with 29 bases in the middle.

This clone came up once. CDR3 nucleotides: TGTGCCAGCAGTTACGGACTAGCGGCAACCAGTAATGAGCAGTTCTTC. Protein sequence: CASSYGLAATSNEQFF. The chain recombines TRBV6-5 with TRBJ2-1; 10 bases match TRBD2. The V gene end was trimmed by 2 bases and the J gene end by 7 bases; junction bases not matched to a gene: 8. CDR3 length equals 16 residues. Germline V lookup: CDR1 MNHEY, CDR2 SVGAGI.

The V call is TRBV5-1, the J call TRBJ1-1; weak D call: TRBD1 (5 bases). Germline CDR1 and CDR2: SGHRS and YFSETQ. CDR3 length: 13 residues. Deletions cut 4 bases from V and 1 base from J, with 8 bases between. CDR3 sequence reads: CASSVRGNTEAFF. In DNA form, the CDR3 reads TGCGCCAGCAGCGTTAGGGGGAACACTGAAGCTTTCTTT. The variable domain in full, with the rest retrieved from reference TRBV5-1 and TRBJ1-1, is KAGVTQTPRYLIKTRGQQVTLSCSPISGHRSVSWYQQTPGQGLQFLFEYFSETQRNKGNFPGRFSGRQFSNSRSEMNVSTLELGDSALYLCASSVRGNTEAFFGQGTRLTVV.

The sample holds many counts of this clone. The V call is TRBV7-8, the J call TRBJ1-2; 8 nucleotides agree with TRBD1. The V segment lost 5 bases and the J segment 13 bases; nucleotides outside the gene matches: 12. Per the germline V gene, CDR1 is SGHVS and CDR2 is FQNEAQ. The CDR3 is made up of 13 amino acids. CDR3 sequence reads: CASSLYLGQGCTF. In nucleotides, the CDR3 is TGTGCCAGCAGCCTATACCTTGGACAGGGTTGCACCTTC.

The rearrangement links TRBV5-1 to TRBJ2-7; D may be TRBD1 (6 bases). CDR1 SGHRS and CDR2 YFSETQ come from the germline V gene. V was pared by 1 base and J by 0 bases, with 17 bases between. This CDR3 region has 17 residues. The CDR3 loop is CASSLSYRTASSYEQYF. The CDR3 DNA reads as TGCGCCAGCAGCTTGAGTTATCGGACAGCCAGCTCCTACGAGCAGTACTTC.

This clone is medium-sized. The chain is built from TRBV7-2 and TRBJ2-6, with D tentatively TRBD1 (5 bases). CDR1 is SGHTA and CDR2 is FQGNSA in the germline V gene. V was shortened by 3 bases and J by 1 base, with 7 bases between the two germline ends. The CDR3 sequence is 15 residues long. CDR3 region: CASSFKGSGANVLTF. DNA for the CDR3: TGTGCCAGCAGCTTTAAGGGGTCTGGGGCCAACGTCCTGACTTTC.

V usage is TRBV28 and J usage is TRBJ2-7; D might be TRBD2 (5 bases). V dropped 6 bases and J dropped 5 bases, with 14 bases sitting between them. Germline lookup yields CDR1 MDHEN and CDR2 SYDVKM. The length of the CDR3 is 13 residues. DNA for the CDR3: TGTGCCAGCAGACCGGGAAGAGAGAACGAGCAGTACTTC. It translates to CASRPGRENEQYF.

The chain links TRBV28 to TRBJ1-1, with D tentatively TRBD1 (5 bases). Trimming took off 4 bases at V and 4 bases at J, with 19 bases between the two ends. The CDR3 has 16 amino acids. The germline V gene encodes CDR1 MDHEN and CDR2 SYDVKM. The chain's CDR3 is CASSSATQGRATEAFF. Written as DNA, the CDR3 is TGTGCCAGCAGTTCCGCAACTCAGGGTCGGGCCACTGAAGCTTTCTTT.

The chain links TRBV19 to TRBJ2-4; no definite D call. This CDR3 region has 15 residues. The V gene lost 1 base and the J gene lost 0 bases, with 7 bases spanning the gap. Per the germline V gene, CDR1 is LNHDA and CDR2 is SQIVND (reference sequence). For the CDR3, the DNA is TGTGCCAGTAGTATAGGCAGACTAGCCAAAAACATTCAGTACTTC. Translation: CASSIGRLAKNIQYF. Based on the CDR3 plus reference TRBV19 and TRBJ2-4, the full variable domain is DGGITQSPKYLFRKEGQNVTLSCEQNLNHDAMYWYRQDPGQGLRLIYYSQIVNDFQKGDIAEGYSVSREKKESFPLTVTSAQKNPTAFYLCASSIGRLAKNIQYFGAGTRLSVL.

This rearrangement joins TRBV24-1 to TRBJ2-5; 7 nucleotides match TRBD1. The CDR3 runs 15 residues. Germline values: CDR1 KGHDR, CDR2 SFDVKD. Losses at the gene ends were 2 bases for V and 1 base for J; bases not matched to a gene: 3. In DNA, the CDR3 is TGTGCCACCAGTGATTCGGGACAGTTCCAAGAGACCCAGTACTTC. Amino acids: CATSDSGQFQETQYF.

This chain links TRBV11-3 with TRBJ2-2; D is possibly TRBD2 (6 bases). V lost 2 bases and J 4 bases, leaving 8 bases between the germline ends. The CDR3 length is 14 residues. The germline CDR1 and CDR2 sequences are SGHNT and YENEEA. The CDR3 DNA reads as TGTGCCAGCAGCTTATTCGGGGGCACCGGGGAGCTGTTTTTT. It is translated as CASSLFGGTGELFF.

The chain joins TRBV7-2 to TRBJ2-1; D is possibly TRBD2 (5 bases). CDR1 and CDR2 (germline): SGHTA, FQGNSA. This CDR3 contains 15 residues. Trimming cost V 1 base and J 2 bases, with 9 bases left between them. The CDR3 nucleotides are TGTGCCAGCAGCTTAGGCCTAGCTGCCTACAATGAGCAGTTCTTC. It translates to CASSLGLAAYNEQFF.

This clone has just one count. The chain couples TRBV19 to TRBJ1-2; 8 positions match TRBD1. The CDR3 sequence is 15 residues long. Germline V gene data show CDR1 as LNHDA and CDR2 as SQIVND (reference sequence). V gave up 1 base and J gave up 2 bases; unmatched junction bases: 3. The CDR3, as DNA: TGTGCCAGTAGTATAGGGACAGGGATAAACTATGGCTACACCTTC. This translates into CASSIGTGINYGYTF. Using reference TRBV19 and TRBJ1-2 for the parts outside the CDR3, the full variable domain is DGGITQSPKYLFRKEGQNVTLSCEQNLNHDAMYWYRQDPGQGLRLIYYSQIVNDFQKGDIAEGYSVSREKKESFPLTVTSAQKNPTAFYLCASSIGTGINYGYTFGSGTRLTVV.

The chain recombines TRBV5-1 with TRBJ2-3; no clear D. Looked up from germline, CDR1 is SGHRS and CDR2 is YFSETQ. Deletions cut 4 bases from V and 1 base from J, with 10 bases between. This CDR3 is built from 14 residues. The CDR3 spells CASSIQRGTDTQYF. The CDR3 DNA sequence: TGCGCCAGCAGCATCCAACGGGGCACAGATACGCAGTATTTT.

CDR3 in amino acids: CATSDTGTTSDTQYF. The DNA of the CDR3 is TGTGCCACCAGTGATACCGGGACTACATCAGATACGCAGTATTTT. This chain uses TRBV24-1 with TRBJ2-3; 7 bases fit TRBD2. Trimming at V came to 3 bases and at J to 4 bases, leaving 6 bases not matched to a gene. Germline-derived CDR1 and CDR2 are KGHDR and SFDVKD. The CDR3 has 15 amino acids.

Only one count was recorded for this clone. The chain carries TRBV28 and TRBJ2-6; the match to TRBD2 covers 8 bases. The CDR3 covers 17 residues. Trimming removed 6 bases from V and 0 bases from J; junction bases left unmatched: 7. Germline CDR1 and CDR2: MDHEN and SYDVKM. In DNA form, the CDR3 reads TGTGCCAGCAGCGGGAGGGCGGTTGGCTCTGGGGCCAACGTCCTGACTTTC. It yields the protein CASSGRAVGSGANVLTF.

The J gene is TRBJ1-2, the V gene TRBV12-3 or TRBV12-4; 7 positions agree with TRBD1. The CDR3 length is 13 residues. V trimming: 7 bases; J trimming: 5 bases; junction bases outside the gene matches: 7. This CDR3 reads CASTMDRIYGYTF. CDR3 DNA: TGTGCCAGCACCATGGACAGGATTTATGGCTACACCTTC.

This chain links TRBV11-2 with TRBJ2-1, with TRBD2 identical over 7 bases. CDR1 SGHAT and CDR2 FQNNGV come from the germline V gene. Losses at the gene ends were 1 base for V and 8 bases for J; bases not matched to a gene: 8. CDR3 length equals 15 residues. The CDR3 is CASSLVGGSFDEQFF. In nucleotides, the CDR3 is TGTGCCAGCAGCTTAGTTGGCGGGAGTTTCGATGAGCAGTTCTTC. The variable domain in full, completed from reference TRBV11-2 and TRBJ2-1, reads EAGVAQSPRYKIIEKRQSVAFWCNPISGHATLYWYQQILGQGPKLLIQFQNNGVVDDSQLPKDRFSAERLKGVDSTLKIQPAKLEDSAVYLCASSLVGGSFDEQFFGPGTRLTVL.

The chain links TRBV6-5 to TRBJ2-7; possibly TRBD1 for D (6 bases). CDR1 is MNHEY and CDR2 is SVGAGI in the germline V gene. The length of the CDR3 is 16 residues. V was shortened by 0 bases and J by 0 bases, with 12 bases between the two germline ends. The CDR3 coding sequence is TGTGCCAGCAGTTACTCGGCAGGACAGAGCTCCTACGAGCAGTACTTC. Translation: CASSYSAGQSSYEQYF.

The V call is TRBV5-1, the J call TRBJ1-1, with D possibly being TRBD1 (6 bases). The V gene lost 0 bases and the J gene lost 3 bases, with 12 bases spanning the gap. This CDR3 spans 15 amino acids. Germline CDR1 and CDR2: SGHRS and YFSETQ. The CDR3 reads CASSLGQGFDTEAFF. The CDR3 DNA sequence: TGCGCCAGCAGCTTGGGGCAGGGGTTTGACACTGAAGCTTTCTTT.

The V gene is TRBV19, the J gene TRBJ2-1; D unresolved. CDR3 size: 13 residues. V was cut by 5 bases and J by 2 bases, with 7 bases left in between. Per the germline V gene, CDR1 is LNHDA and CDR2 is SQIVND (reference sequence). The CDR3 loop is CASSGRTYNEQFF. Here the CDR3 DNA reads TGTGCCAGTAGTGGCAGGACCTACAATGAGCAGTTCTTC.

This clone appeared a single time. The CDR3 DNA is TGTGCCGCGAAGGGACTAGCGGGGGGGTACAATGAGCAGTTCTTC. Amino acid sequence: CAAKGLAGGYNEQFF. The rearrangement uses TRBV2 and TRBJ2-1, with TRBD2 matching over 16 bases. Germline loops: CDR1 SNHLY, CDR2 FYNNEI. This CDR3 spans 15 amino acids. V lost 11 bases to trimming and J lost 4 bases; unmatched junction nucleotides: 5.

This rearrangement joins TRBV27 to TRBJ1-2; maybe TRBD1 (6 bases). CDR3 length equals 14 residues. The germline gives CDR1 MNHEY, CDR2 SMNVEV (reference sequence). V was clipped by 5 bases and J by 5 bases, with 15 bases between them. CDR3 protein: CASSPLATGYGYTF. The CDR3 nucleotides read TGTGCCAGCAGTCCCCTCGCGACAGGTTATGGCTACACCTTC.